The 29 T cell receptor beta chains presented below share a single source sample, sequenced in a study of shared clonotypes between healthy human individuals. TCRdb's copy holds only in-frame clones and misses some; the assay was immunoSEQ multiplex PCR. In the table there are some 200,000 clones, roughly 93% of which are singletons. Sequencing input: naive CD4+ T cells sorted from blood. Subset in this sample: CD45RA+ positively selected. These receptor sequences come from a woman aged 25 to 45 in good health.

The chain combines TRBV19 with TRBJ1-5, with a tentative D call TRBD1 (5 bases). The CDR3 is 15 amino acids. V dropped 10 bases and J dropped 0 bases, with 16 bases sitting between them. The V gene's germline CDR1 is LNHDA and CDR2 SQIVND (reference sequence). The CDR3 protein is CATQADRNSNQPQHF. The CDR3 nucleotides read TGTGCCACCCAAGCTGACAGAAATAGCAATCAGCCCCAGCATTTT.

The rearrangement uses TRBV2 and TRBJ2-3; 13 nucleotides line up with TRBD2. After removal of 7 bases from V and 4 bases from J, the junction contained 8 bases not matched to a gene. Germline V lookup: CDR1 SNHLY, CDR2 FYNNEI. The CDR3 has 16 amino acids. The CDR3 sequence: CASTLGLAGRADTQYF. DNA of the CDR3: TGTGCCAGCACCTTGGGACTAGCGGGACGGGCAGATACGCAGTATTTT.

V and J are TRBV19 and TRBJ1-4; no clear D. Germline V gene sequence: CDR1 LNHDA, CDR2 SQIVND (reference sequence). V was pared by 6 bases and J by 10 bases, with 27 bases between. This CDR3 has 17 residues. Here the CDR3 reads CASSRTRLLSEEGKLFF. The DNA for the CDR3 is TGTGCCAGTAGCCGAACCCGACTGCTCTCGGAGGAAGGAAAACTGTTTTTT.

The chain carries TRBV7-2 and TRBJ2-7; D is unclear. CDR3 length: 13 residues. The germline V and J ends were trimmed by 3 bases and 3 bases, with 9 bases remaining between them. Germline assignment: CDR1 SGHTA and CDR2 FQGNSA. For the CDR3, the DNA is TGTGCCAGCAGCTTGGCCGGTATCTACGAGCAGTACTTC. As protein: CASSLAGIYEQYF.

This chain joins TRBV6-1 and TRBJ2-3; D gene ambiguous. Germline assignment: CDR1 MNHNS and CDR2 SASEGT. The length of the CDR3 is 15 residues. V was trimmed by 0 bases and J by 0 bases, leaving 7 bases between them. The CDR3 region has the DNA TGTGCCAGCAGTGAAGCGGTAACTAGCACAGATACGCAGTATTTT. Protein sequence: CASSEAVTSTDTQYF.

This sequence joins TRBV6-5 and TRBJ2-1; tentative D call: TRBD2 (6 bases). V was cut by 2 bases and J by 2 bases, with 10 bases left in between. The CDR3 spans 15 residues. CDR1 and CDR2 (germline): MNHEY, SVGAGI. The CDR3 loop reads CASSYEAGTYNEQFF. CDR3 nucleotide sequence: TGTGCCAGCAGTTACGAGGCGGGAACCTACAATGAGCAGTTCTTC.

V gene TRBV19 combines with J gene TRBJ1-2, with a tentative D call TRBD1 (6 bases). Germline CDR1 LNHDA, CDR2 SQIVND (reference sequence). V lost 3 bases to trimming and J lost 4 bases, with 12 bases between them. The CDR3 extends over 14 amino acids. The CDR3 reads CASSMGDTFYGYTF. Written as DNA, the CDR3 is TGTGCCAGTAGTATGGGGGACACTTTCTATGGCTACACCTTC.

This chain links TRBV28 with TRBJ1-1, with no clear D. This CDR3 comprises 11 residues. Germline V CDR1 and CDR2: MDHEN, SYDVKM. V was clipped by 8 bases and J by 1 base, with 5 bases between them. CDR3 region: CASFSNTEAFF. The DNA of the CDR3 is TGTGCCAGCTTCTCGAACACTGAAGCTTTCTTT.

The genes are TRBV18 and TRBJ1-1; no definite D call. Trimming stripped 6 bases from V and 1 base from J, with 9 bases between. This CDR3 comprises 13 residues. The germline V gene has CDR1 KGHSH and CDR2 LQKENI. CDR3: CASSLEGNTEAFF. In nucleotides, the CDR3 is TGTGCCAGCTCGCTCGAGGGGAACACTGAAGCTTTCTTT. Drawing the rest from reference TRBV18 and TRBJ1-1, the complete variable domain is NAGVMQNPRHLVRRRGQEARLRCSPMKGHSHVYWYRQLPEEGLKFMVYLQKENIIDESGMPKERFSAEFPKEGPSILRIQQVVRGDSAAYFCASSLEGNTEAFFGQGTRLTVV.

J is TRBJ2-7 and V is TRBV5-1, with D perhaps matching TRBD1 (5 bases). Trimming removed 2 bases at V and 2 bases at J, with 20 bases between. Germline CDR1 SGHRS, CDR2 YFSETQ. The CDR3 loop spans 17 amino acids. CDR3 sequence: CASSFTLDSLPPYEQYF. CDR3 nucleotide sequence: TGCGCCAGCAGCTTTACTTTAGACAGCTTACCCCCCTACGAGCAGTACTTC.

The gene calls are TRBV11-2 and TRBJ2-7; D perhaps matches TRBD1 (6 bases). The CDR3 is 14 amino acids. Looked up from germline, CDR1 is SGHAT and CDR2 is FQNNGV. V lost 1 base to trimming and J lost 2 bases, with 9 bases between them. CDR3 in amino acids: CASSLVTGPYEQYF. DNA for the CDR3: TGTGCCAGCAGCTTAGTGACAGGCCCCTACGAGCAGTACTTC.

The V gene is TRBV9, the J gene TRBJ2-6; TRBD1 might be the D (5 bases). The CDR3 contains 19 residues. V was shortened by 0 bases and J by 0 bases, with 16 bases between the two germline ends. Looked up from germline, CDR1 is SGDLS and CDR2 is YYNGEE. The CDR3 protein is CASSVGTPSYFSGANVLTF. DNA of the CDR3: TGTGCCAGCAGCGTAGGGACACCCTCTTACTTCTCTGGGGCCAACGTCCTGACTTTC. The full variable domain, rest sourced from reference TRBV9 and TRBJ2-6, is DSGVTQTPKHLITATGQRVTLRCSPRSGDLSVYWYQQSLDQGLQFLIQYYNGEERAKGNILERFSAQQFPDLHSELNLSSLELGDSALYFCASSVGTPSYFSGANVLTFGAGSRLTVL.

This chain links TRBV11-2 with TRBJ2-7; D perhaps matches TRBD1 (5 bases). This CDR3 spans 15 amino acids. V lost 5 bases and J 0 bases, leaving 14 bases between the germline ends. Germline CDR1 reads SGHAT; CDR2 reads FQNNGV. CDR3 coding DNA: TGTGCCAGCAGCGCAGCAGGGCCAAGCTCCTACGAGCAGTACTTC. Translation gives CASSAAGPSSYEQYF.

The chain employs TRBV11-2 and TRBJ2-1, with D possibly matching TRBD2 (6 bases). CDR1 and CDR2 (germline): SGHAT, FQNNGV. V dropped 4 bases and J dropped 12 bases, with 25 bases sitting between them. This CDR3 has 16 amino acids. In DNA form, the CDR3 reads TGTGCCAGCAGCTCCTCCGACCTGCCCGGGGGAATATCGCAGTTCTTC. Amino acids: CASSSSDLPGGISQFF.

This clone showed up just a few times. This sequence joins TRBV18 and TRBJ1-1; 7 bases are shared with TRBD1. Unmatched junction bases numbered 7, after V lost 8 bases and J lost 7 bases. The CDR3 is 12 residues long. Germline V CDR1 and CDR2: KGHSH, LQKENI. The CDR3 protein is CASHRQGLEAFF. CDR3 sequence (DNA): TGTGCCAGCCATAGACAGGGACTTGAAGCTTTCTTT.

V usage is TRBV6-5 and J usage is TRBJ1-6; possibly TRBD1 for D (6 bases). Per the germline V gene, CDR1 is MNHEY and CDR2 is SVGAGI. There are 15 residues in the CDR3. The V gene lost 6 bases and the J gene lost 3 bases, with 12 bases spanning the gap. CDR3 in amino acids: CASSHRQDYNSPLHF. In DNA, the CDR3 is TGTGCCAGCAGCCACAGACAGGACTATAATTCACCCCTCCACTTT.

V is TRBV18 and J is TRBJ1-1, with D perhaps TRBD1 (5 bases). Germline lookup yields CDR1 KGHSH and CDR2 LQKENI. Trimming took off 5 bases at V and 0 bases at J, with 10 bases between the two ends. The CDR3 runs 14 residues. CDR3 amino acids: CASSAGTLNTEAFF. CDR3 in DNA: TGTGCCAGCTCAGCCGGGACCTTGAACACTGAAGCTTTCTTT.

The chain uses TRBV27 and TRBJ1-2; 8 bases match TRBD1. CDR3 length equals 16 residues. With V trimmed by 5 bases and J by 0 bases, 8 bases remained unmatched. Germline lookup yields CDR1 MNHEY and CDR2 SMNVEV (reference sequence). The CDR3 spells CASSAGQGFANYGYTF. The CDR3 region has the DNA TGTGCCAGCAGTGCCGGACAGGGTTTTGCTAACTATGGCTACACCTTC.

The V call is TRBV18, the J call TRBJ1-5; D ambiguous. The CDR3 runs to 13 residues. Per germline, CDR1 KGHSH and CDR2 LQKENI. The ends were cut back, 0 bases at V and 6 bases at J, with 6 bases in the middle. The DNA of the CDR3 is TGTGCCAGCTCACCACCAGGACTTCAGCCCCAGCATTTT. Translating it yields CASSPPGLQPQHF.

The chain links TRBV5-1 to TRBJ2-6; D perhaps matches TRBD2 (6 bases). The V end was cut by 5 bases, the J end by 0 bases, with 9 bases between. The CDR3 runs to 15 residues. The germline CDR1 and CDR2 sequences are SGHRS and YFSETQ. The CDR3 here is CASRVGGSGANVLTF. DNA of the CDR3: TGCGCCAGCAGGGTGGGGGGCTCTGGGGCCAACGTCCTGACTTTC.

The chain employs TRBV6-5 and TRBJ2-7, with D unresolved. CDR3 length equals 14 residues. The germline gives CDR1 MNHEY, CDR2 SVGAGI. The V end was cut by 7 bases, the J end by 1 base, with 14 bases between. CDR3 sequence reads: CASKRSTASYEQYF. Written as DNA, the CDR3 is TGTGCCAGCAAGAGGTCTACAGCTTCCTACGAGCAGTACTTC.

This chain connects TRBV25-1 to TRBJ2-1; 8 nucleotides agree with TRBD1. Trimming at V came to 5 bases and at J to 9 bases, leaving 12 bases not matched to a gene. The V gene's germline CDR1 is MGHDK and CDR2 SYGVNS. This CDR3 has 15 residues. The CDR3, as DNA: TGTGCCAGCAGTCCAACGGACAGGGTATTCGGTGAGCAGTTCTTC. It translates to CASSPTDRVFGEQFF.

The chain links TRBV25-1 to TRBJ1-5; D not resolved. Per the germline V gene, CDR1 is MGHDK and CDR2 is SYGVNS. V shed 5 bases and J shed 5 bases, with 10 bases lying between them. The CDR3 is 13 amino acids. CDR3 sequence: CASSQAGYQPQHF. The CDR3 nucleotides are TGTGCCAGCAGTCAGGCAGGTTATCAGCCCCAGCATTTT. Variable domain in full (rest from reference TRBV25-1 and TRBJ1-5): EADIYQTPRYLVIGTGKKITLECSQTMGHDKMYWYQQDPGMELHLIHYSYGVNSTEKGDLSSESTVSRIRTEHFPLTLESARPSHTSQYLCASSQAGYQPQHFGDGTRLSIL.

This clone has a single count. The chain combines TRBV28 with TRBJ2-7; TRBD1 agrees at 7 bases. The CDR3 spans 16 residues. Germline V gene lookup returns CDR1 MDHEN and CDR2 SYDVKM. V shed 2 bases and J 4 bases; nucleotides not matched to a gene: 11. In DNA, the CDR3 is TGTGCCAGCAGTTTACCGGACAGGCCGTTTAAATACGAGCAGTACTTC. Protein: CASSLPDRPFKYEQYF.

CDR3 nucleotide sequence: TGTGCCAGCAGTTACTCGAGGCAGACTAACTATGGCTACACCTTC. Residues: CASSYSRQTNYGYTF. The chain has TRBV6-6 and TRBJ1-2, with no clear D. Trimming left V 0 bases short and J 0 bases short, with 8 bases between. This CDR3 has 15 amino acids. CDR1 MNHNY and CDR2 SVGAGI come from the germline V gene (reference sequence).

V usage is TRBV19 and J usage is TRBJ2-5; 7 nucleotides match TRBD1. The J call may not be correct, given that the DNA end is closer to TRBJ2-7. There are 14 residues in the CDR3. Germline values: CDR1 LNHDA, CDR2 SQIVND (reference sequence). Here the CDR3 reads CASSYNRGAYEQYF. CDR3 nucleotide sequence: TGTGCCAGTAGCTACAACAGGGGCGCCTACGAGCAGTACTTC.

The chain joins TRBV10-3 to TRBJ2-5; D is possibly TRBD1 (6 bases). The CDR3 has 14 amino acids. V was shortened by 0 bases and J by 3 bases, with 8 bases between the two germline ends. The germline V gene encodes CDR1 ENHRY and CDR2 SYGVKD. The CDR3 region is CAISESGTKETQYF. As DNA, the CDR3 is TGTGCCATCAGTGAGTCCGGGACAAAAGAGACCCAGTACTTC.

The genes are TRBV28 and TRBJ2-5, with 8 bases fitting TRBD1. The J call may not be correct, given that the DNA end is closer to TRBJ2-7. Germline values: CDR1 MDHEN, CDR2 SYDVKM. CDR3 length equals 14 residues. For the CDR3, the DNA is TGTGCCAGCAGTACCGGACAGGGAGCCGACGAGCAGTACTTC. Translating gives CASSTGQGADEQYF.

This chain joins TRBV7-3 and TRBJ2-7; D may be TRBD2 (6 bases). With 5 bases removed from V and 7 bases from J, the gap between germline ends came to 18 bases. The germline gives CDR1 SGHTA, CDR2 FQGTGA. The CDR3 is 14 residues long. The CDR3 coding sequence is TGTGCCAGCAGCCCACAGTACGGGGCGGGGGAGCAGTACTTC. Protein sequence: CASSPQYGAGEQYF. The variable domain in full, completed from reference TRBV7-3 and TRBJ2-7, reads GAGVSQTPSNKVTEKGKYVELRCDPISGHTALYWYRQSLGQGPEFLIYFQGTGAADDSGLPNDRFFAVRPEGSVSTLKIQRTERGDSAVYLCASSPQYGAGEQYFGPGTRLTVT.